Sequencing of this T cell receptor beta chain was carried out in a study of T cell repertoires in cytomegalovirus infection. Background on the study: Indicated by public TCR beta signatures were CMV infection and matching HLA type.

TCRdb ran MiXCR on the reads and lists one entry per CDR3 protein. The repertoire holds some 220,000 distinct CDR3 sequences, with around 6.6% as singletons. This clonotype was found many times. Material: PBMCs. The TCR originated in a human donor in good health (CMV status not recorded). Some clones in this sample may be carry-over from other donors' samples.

The CDR3 reads CAMRSGTSEGTQYF. CDR3 bases: TGTGCCATGCGTTCCGGGACTAGCGAAGGTACGCAGTATTTT. The chain carries TRBV2 and TRBJ2-3; 10 nucleotides line up with TRBD2. The V and J ends lost 10 bases and 8 bases, in that order; junction bases with no gene match: 12. The germline CDR1 and CDR2 sequences are SNHLY and FYNNEI. The CDR3 is 14 amino acids.